The 2 T cell receptor beta chains below all came from one sample that was sequenced in a study of neurological immune-mediated disorders. TCRdb ran MiXCR on the 5' RACE reads and lists one entry per CDR3 protein. The sample lists around 26,000 distinct CDR3 sequences; under 7% were seen once. Sequencing was performed on PBMCs. The receptors were sampled from a woman aged 45-59 years in good health.

In this sample, this clonotype turned up many times. The chain recombines TRBV18 with TRBJ2-7; TRBD1 agrees at 8 bases. This CDR3 is 14 amino acids long. Germline values: CDR1 KGHSH, CDR2 LQKENI. J gave up 6 bases and V 6 bases, and 10 bases lay outside the gene matches. The CDR3 DNA sequence: TGTGCCAGCTCCCTTGGACAGGGCCTGAGCGAGCAGTACTTC. Translating gives CASSLGQGLSEQYF.

This clonotype has ten or more counts. V is TRBV6-5 and J is TRBJ2-1, with 9 bases identical to TRBD2. Germline assignment: CDR1 MNHEY and CDR2 SVGAGI. This CDR3 is built from 14 residues. V was pared by 4 bases and J by 5 bases, with 3 bases of the junction left unmatched. The CDR3 spells CASSLAGANNEQFF. As DNA, the CDR3 is TGTGCCAGCAGTTTAGCGGGAGCTAACAATGAGCAGTTCTTC.